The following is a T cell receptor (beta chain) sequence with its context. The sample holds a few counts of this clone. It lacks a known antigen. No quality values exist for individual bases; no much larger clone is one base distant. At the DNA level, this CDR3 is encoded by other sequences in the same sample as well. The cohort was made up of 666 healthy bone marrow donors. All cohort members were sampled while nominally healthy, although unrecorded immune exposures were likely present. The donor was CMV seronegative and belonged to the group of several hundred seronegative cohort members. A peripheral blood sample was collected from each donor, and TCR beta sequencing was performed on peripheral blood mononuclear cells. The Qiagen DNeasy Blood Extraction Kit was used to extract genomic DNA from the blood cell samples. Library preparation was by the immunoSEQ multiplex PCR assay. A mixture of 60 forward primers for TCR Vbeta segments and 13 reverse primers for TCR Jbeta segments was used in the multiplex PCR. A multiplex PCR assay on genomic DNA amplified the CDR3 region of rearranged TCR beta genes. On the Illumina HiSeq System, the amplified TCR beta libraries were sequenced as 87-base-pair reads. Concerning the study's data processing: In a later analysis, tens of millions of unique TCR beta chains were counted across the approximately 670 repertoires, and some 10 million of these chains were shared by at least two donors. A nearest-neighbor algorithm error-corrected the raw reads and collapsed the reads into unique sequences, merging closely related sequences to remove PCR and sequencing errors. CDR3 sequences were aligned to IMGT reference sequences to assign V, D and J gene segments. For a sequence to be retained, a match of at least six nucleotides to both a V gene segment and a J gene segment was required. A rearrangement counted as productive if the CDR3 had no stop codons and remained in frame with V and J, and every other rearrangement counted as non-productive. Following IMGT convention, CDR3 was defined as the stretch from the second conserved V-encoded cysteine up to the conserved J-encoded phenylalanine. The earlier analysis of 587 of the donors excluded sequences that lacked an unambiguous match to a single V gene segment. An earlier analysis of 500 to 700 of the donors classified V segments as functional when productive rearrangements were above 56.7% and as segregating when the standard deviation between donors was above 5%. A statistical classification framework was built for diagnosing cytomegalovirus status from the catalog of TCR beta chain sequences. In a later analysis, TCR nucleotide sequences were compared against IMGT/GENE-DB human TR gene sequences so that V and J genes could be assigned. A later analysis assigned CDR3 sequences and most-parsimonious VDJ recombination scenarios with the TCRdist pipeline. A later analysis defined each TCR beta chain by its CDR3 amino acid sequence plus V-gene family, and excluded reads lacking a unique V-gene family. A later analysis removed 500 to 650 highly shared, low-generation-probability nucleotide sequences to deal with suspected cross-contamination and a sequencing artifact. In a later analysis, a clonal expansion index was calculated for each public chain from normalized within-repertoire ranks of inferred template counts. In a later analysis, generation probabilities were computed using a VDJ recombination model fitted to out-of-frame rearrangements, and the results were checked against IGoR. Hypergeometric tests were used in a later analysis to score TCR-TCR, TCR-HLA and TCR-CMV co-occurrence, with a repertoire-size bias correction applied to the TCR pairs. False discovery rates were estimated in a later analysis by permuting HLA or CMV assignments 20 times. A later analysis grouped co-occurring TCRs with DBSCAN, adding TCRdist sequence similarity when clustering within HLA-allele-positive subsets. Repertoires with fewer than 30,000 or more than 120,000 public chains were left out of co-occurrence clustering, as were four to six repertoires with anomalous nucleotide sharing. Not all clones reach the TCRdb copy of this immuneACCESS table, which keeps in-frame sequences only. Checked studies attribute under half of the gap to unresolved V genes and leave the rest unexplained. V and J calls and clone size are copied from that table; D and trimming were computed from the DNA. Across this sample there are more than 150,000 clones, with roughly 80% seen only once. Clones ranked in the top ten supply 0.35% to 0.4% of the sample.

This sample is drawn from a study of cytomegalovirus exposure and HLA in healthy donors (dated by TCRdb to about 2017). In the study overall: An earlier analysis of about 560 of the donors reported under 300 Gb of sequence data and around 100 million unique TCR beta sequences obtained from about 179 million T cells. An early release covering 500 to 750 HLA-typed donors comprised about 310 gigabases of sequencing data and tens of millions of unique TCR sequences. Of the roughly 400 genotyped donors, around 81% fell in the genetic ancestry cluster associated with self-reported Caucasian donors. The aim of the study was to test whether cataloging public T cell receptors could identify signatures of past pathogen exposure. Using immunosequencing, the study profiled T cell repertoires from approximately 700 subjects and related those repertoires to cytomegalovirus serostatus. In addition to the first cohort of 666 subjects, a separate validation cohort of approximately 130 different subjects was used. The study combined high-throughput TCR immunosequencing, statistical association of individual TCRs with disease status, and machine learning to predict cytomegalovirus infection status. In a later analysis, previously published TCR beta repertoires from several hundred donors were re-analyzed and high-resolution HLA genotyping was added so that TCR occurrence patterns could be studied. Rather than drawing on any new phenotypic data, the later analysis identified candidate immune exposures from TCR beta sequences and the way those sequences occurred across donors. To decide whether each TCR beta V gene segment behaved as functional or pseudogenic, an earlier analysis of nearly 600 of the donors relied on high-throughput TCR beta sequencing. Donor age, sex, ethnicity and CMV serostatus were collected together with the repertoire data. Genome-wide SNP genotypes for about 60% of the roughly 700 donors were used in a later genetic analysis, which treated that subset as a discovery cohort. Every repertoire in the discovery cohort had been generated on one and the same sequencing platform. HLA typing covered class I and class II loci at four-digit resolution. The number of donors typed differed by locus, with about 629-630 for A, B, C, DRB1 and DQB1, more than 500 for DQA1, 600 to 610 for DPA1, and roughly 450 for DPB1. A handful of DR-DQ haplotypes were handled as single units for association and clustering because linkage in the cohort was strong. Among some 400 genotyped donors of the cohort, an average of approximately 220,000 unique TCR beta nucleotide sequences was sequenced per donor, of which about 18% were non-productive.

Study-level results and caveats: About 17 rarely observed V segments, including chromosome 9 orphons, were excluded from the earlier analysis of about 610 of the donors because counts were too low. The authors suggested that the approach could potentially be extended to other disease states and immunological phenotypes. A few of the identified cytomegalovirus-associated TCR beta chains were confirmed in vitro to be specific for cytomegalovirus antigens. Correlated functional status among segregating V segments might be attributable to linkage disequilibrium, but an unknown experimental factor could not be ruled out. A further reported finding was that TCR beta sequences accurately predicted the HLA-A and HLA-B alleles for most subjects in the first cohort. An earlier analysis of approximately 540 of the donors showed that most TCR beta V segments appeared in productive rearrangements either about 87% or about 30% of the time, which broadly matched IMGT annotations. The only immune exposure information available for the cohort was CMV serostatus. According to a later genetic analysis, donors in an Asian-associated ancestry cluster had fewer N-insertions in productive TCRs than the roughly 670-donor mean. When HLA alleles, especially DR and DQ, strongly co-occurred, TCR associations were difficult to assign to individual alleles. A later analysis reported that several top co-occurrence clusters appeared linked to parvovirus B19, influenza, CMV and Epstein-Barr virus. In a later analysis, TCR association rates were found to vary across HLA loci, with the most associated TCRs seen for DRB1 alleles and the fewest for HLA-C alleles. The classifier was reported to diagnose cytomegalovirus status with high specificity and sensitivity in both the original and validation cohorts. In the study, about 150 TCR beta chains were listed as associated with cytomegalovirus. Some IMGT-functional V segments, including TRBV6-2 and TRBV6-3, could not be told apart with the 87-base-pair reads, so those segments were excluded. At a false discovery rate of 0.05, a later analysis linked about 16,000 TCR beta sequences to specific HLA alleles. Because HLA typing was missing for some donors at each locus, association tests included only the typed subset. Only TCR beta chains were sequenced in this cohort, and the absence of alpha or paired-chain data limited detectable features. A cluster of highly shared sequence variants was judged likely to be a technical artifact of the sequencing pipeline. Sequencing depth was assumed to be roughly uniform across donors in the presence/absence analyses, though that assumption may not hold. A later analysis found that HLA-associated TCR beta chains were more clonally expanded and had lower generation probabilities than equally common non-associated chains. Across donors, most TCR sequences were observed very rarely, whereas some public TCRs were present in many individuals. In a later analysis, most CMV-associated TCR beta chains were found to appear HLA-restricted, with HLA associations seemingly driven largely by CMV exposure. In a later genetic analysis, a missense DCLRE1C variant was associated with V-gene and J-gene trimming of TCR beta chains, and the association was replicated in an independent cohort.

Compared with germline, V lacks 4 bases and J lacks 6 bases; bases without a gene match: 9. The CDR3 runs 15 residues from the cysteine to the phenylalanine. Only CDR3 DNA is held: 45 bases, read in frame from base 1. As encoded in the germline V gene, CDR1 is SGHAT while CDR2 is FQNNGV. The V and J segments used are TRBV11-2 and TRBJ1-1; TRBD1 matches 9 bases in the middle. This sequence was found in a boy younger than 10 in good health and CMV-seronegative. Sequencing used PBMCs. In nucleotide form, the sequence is TGTGCCAGCAGCTCAACTACAGGGGGCTACGCTGAAGCTTTCTTT. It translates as CASSSTTGGYAEAFF.